This T cell receptor (beta chain) was identified during a study of blood T cell repertoires in COVID-19. Study background: The study drew acute and convalescent COVID-19 samples from the United States, Italy and Spain. From T cells, B-cell-depleted T cells, or PBMCs came the material, which was cDNA or gDNA.

Germline V gene lookup returns CDR1 SGHRS and CDR2 YFSETQ. V was clipped by 4 bases and J by 2 bases, with 15 bases between them. The CDR3 extends over 15 amino acids. Authors' analysis steps: Counts of nucleated cells, estimated from reference gene primer amplification, were obtained. Sequencing was performed with immunoSEQ multiplex PCR; in TCRdb, only in-frame clones are kept and a portion is missing. V and J calls and clone size come straight from that table; D and trimming were deduced from the DNA. The sample contains around 160,000 clones, around 80% of which appear only once. The sequencing input was peripheral blood. The receptor was derived from a woman of 80 years or more with acute or convalescent COVID-19. This chain links TRBV5-1 with TRBJ2-5, with a weak D call TRBD1 (6 bases). The CDR3 coding sequence is TGCGCCAGCAGCGAACAGGGTATGGGGCAAGAGACCCAGTACTTC. This gives the protein CASSEQGMGQETQYF.